Below, 3 T cell receptor beta chains from the same sample are listed, as sequenced in a study of T-cell memory formation after mild COVID-19. One entry per CDR3 protein results from TCRdb running MiXCR on the 5' RACE reads. This sample has approximately 500,000 distinct CDR3 sequences; more than 20% occur once, and the top ten carry around 12%. The specimen sequenced was PBMCs or a T cell subset sorted from them (not recorded which). These receptors were taken from an adult woman who had mild COVID-19 (a few samples of this study predate the infection). Cell type and time point are not known.

The V and J genes are TRBV4-1 and TRBJ2-1; D may be TRBD1 or TRBD2 (5 bases each). Germline V gives CDR1 MGHRA, CDR2 YSYEKL. The V gene lost 3 bases and the J gene lost 6 bases, with 12 bases spanning the gap. The CDR3 totals 14 residues. CDR3 sequence: CASSHPTGTNEQFF. CDR3 nucleotides: TGCGCCAGCAGCCACCCCACCGGGACCAATGAGCAGTTCTTC.

This clonotype was detected only once. This chain connects TRBV4-3 to TRBJ1-1, with D hard to call. This CDR3 is built from 13 residues. Deletions cut 2 bases from V and 7 bases from J, with 11 bases between. Germline CDR1 reads LGHNA; CDR2 reads YSLEER. The CDR3 nucleotides are TGCGCCAGCAGCCAACGTCTAAGGGATGAAGCTTTCTTT. Its translation: CASSQRLRDEAFF.

This clonotype came up a few times. The chain has TRBV7-9 and TRBJ2-5; tentatively, D is TRBD1 (5 bases). The CDR3 has 16 residues. Looked up from germline, CDR1 is SEHNR and CDR2 is FQNEAQ (reference sequence). Trimming left V 8 bases short and J 5 bases short, with 24 bases between. The CDR3 region has the DNA TGTGCCAGCTTCTTAAGTCGGGCAGGGAAGGGGGAGACCCAGTACTTC. Translated, it gives CASFLSRAGKGETQYF. Looking up the rest from reference TRBV7-9 and TRBJ2-5 gives the full variable domain: DTGVSQNPRHKITKRGQNVTFRCDPISEHNRLYWYRQTLGQGPEFLTYFQNEAQLEKSRLLSDRFSAERPKGSFSTLEIQRTEQGDSAMYLCASFLSRAGKGETQYFGPGTRLLVL.